This T cell receptor (beta chain) was sequenced during a study of control samples from healthy donors and cancer patients. Here immunoSEQ multiplex PCR was the method, and the copy in TCRdb shows in-frame clones only, minus some. The repertoire has more than 95,000 clones, roughly nine tenths of them found once; the top ten carry around 1.1%. The junction had 2 bases not matched to a gene; V was cut back by 0 bases and J by 0 bases. The CDR3 extends over 15 amino acids. Per germline, CDR1 SGDLS and CDR2 YYNGEE. This rearrangement joins TRBV9 to TRBJ1-2, with 7 bases fitting TRBD1. Sequencing input: PBMCs. This sequence originates from a woman in her fifties or sixties with colorectal cancer. This CDR3 is CASSVEGQSNYGYTF. The CDR3 nucleotides read TGTGCCAGCAGCGTAGAGGGACAGTCTAACTATGGCTACACCTTC. Complete variable domain (other parts from reference TRBV9 and TRBJ1-2): DSGVTQTPKHLITATGQRVTLRCSPRSGDLSVYWYQQSLDQGLQFLIQYYNGEERAKGNILERFSAQQFPDLHSELNLSSLELGDSALYFCASSVEGQSNYGYTFGSGTRLTVV.